A selection of T cell receptor beta chains follows, all from one sample in a study of T cells in Graves' hyperthyroidism and ophthalmopathy. TCRdb reprocessed the multiplex PCR reads with MiXCR, giving one entry per CDR3 protein. This sample has almost 600,000 distinct CDR3 sequences, with 14% found just once. The source material was blood. The receptors here all came from a woman aged 25-40 years with Graves' hyperthyroidism that later progressed to Graves' ophthalmopathy. The CDR3 runs from the conserved cysteine through the conserved F or W. A D gene is named only where the DNA matches it firmly. Only some rows state a clone size, as once, few, many or a class for expanded clones.

V gene	J gene	D gene	clone size	CDR3 DNA	CDR3 protein
TRBV27	TRBJ2-1	TRBD2	many	TGTGCCAGCACGGGACTAGCAGACTCGGCTGAGCAGTTCTTC	CASTGLADSAEQFF
TRBV6-5	TRBJ2-3	-	-	TGTGCCAGCAGTTACAGGGGTGGAACGCAGTATTTT	CASSYRGGTQYF
TRBV7-9	TRBJ2-1	-	many	TGTGCCAGCAGCTACGACTCGTTTTACTACAATGAGCAGTTCTTC	CASSYDSFYYNEQFF
TRBV6-1	TRBJ1-6	-	-	TGTGCCAGCAGTGTACAGGATTTGGGATCACCCCTCCACTTT	CASSVQDLGSPLHF
TRBV6-1	TRBJ1-1	-	many	TGTGCCAGCAGTGCGCCCGGGACTGAAGCTTTCTTT	CASSAPGTEAFF
TRBV27	TRBJ2-5	-	-	TGTGCCAGCAGTCGACTGTTTGGGGAGACCCAGTACTTC	CASSRLFGETQYF
TRBV12-3/TRBV12-4	TRBJ2-5	-	many	TGTGCCAGCAGTTTAGCGCGCCCGGGCCAGGGGCAAGAGACCCAGTACTTC	CASSLARPGQGQETQYF
TRBV28	TRBJ2-1	TRBD1	many	TGTGCCAGCAGCCTGACAGGGAGATACTACAATGAGCAGTTCTTC	CASSLTGRYYNEQFF
TRBV10-1	TRBJ2-7	TRBD1	many	TGCGCCAGCAGTGGAGGACAGGGGACGAACGAGCAGTACTTC	CASSGGQGTNEQYF
TRBV24-1	TRBJ2-1	-	-	TGTGCCGCCAGTGATTCCGGTCAGGCGCGATACAATGAGCAGTTCTTC	CAASDSGQARYNEQFF
TRBV7-9	TRBJ2-3	-	-	TGTGCCAGCAGCTTTTCTCACTCAGATACGCAGTATTTT	CASSFSHSDTQYF
TRBV19	TRBJ1-5	TRBD1	-	TGTGCCAGTAGGACAGGGCGAACGGAAAGCAATCAGCCCCAGCATTTT	CASRTGRTESNQPQHF
TRBV6-2/TRBV6-3	TRBJ2-7	-	few	TGTGCCAGCAGTTACTCTCATAGGGACGGCTCCTACGAGCAGTACTTC	CASSYSHRDGSYEQYF
TRBV28	TRBJ2-7	TRBD2	-	TGTGCCAGCAGTTTGCGTGGCGGGACTAGGCTGAACGAGCAGTACTTC	CASSLRGGTRLNEQYF
TRBV9	TRBJ2-1	-	-	TGTGCCAGCAGCCCGGTGGCAGGTAACTCCTACAATGAGCAGTTCTTC	CASSPVAGNSYNEQFF
TRBV9	TRBJ2-1	TRBD2	many	TGTGCCAGCAGCTCCCTAGCGGGAGGTCCGAATGAGCAGTTCTTC	CASSSLAGGPNEQFF
TRBV7-8	TRBJ2-2	-	many	TGTGCCAGCAGCTTAGAGGCAGGGTGGACCGGGGAGCTGTTTTTT	CASSLEAGWTGELFF
TRBV19	TRBJ2-7	-	many	TGTGCCAGTAGGGGAAACTACGAGCAGTACTTC	CASRGNYEQYF
TRBV27	TRBJ2-7	TRBD2	many	TGTGCCAGCAGGCAGACTAGCGGGGACCAGACCGAGCAGTACTTC	CASRQTSGDQTEQYF
TRBV4-1	TRBJ1-1	-	-	TGCGCCAGCAGCCAAGTTTCTTCGAACACTGAAGCTTTCTTT	CASSQVSSNTEAFF
TRBV27	TRBJ2-7	-	many	TGTGCCAGCAGTTCTTACTACGAGCAGTACTTC	CASSSYYEQYF
TRBV20-1	TRBJ2-3	TRBD1	-	TGCAGTGCCTTGACAGGGGGGGGGACAGATACGCAGTATTTT	CSALTGGGTDTQYF
TRBV9	TRBJ2-7	TRBD2	few	TGTGCCAGCAGCGTAGTCGATAGCGGGACATTGGACGAGCAGTACTTC	CASSVVDSGTLDEQYF
TRBV11-3	TRBJ2-1	TRBD1	many	TGTGCCAGCAGCTCTCCGGGACAGGGGGCATTTGAGCAGTTCTTC	CASSSPGQGAFEQFF
TRBV28	TRBJ2-7	TRBD1	many	TGTGCCAGCAGGCTACGGACAGGCCCCTACGAGCAGTACTTC	CASRLRTGPYEQYF
TRBV19	TRBJ2-7	-	many	TGTGCCAGTAGTCATAACCAGGGTGGAACTGAGCAGTACTTC	CASSHNQGGTEQYF
TRBV4-3	TRBJ2-7	-	few	TGCGCCAGCAGCCAAGATTTACGGGACTTCGGAACCGGCGAGCAGTACTTC	CASSQDLRDFGTGEQYF
TRBV19	TRBJ2-7	TRBD2	many	TGTGCCAGTAGTATAGGTAGCGGGGCCTACGAGCAGTACTTC	CASSIGSGAYEQYF
TRBV30	TRBJ1-2	TRBD1	many	TGTGCCTGGACTAGGACAGGGAACTATGGCTACACCTTC	CAWTRTGNYGYTF
TRBV15	TRBJ1-5	-	many	TGTGCCACCAGCTCCGAACGAACTATCACCAATCAGCCCCAGCATTTT	CATSSERTITNQPQHF
TRBV3-1	TRBJ1-1	-	few	TGTGCCAGCAGCCGATACAGGATAGGCAGGGGCACTGAAGCTTTCTTT	CASSRYRIGRGTEAFF
TRBV27	TRBJ2-1	TRBD2	many	TGTGCCACCGGGGGGGAGCTAGCCGACCCCTACAATGAGCAGTTCTTC	CATGGELADPYNEQFF
TRBV6-1	TRBJ2-2	TRBD2	many	TGTGCCAGCAGTCAATCGGCGCTAGCGGGAGAGGGGGACACCGGGGAGCTGTTTTTT	CASSQSALAGEGDTGELFF
TRBV28	TRBJ1-6	-	many	TGTGCCAGCAGTTTCTCACGGGGGGGCCTTCGCTATAATTCACCCCTCCACTTT	CASSFSRGGLRYNSPLHF
TRBV6-1	TRBJ2-7	TRBD1	-	TGTGCCAGCAGTGACCCTGACGGGACAGGGGCTCCTAACGAGCAGTACTTC	CASSDPDGTGAPNEQYF
TRBV19	TRBJ2-2	-	-	TGTGCCAGTAGTGGGCTTACGGCTGCCGGGGAGCTGTTTTTT	CASSGLTAAGELFF
TRBV18	TRBJ1-1	TRBD1	few	TGTGCCAGCTCTCCAGACAGGGCCCCGAACACTGAAGCTTTCTTT	CASSPDRAPNTEAFF
TRBV7-2	TRBJ2-7	TRBD1	-	TGTGCCACTGTTTGGGGACAGGACTACGAGCAGTACTTC	CATVWGQDYEQYF
TRBV5-6	TRBJ1-2	TRBD1	few	TGTGCCAGCAGTTGGTTCGGACAGGGGAACTATGGCTACACCTTC	CASSWFGQGNYGYTF
TRBV12-5	TRBJ2-5	-	many	TGTGCTAGCAGCCCCGTATTGACAGACCAAGAGACCCAGTACTTC	CASSPVLTDQETQYF
TRBV7-9	TRBJ1-5	-	-	TGTGCCAGCAGTGTAGGAGGGATAGATCAGCCCCAGCATTTT	CASSVGGIDQPQHF
TRBV25-1	TRBJ1-5	TRBD1	-	TGTGCCAGCAGTGAATATGAGGGGGCGGGCAGCAATCAGCCCCAGCATTTT	CASSEYEGAGSNQPQHF
TRBV20-1	TRBJ2-3	TRBD2	few	TGCAGTGCTAGGAAGGGTTGGCTAGCGGGAAGGTCGACAGATACGCAGTATTTT	CSARKGWLAGRSTDTQYF
TRBV28	TRBJ1-2	-	few	TGTGCCAGCAGTCTCGGGGCGGGGTCCAATGGCTACACCTTC	CASSLGAGSNGYTF
TRBV6-1	TRBJ2-7	TRBD2	many	TGTGCCAGCGCCGGGACTAGCTCCTACGAGCAGTACTTC	CASAGTSSYEQYF
TRBV7-2	TRBJ1-6	-	many	TGTGCCAGCAGCTTAGCATACGGCGGGGGTTCACCCCTCCACTTT	CASSLAYGGGSPLHF
TRBV7-9	TRBJ2-5	-	many	TGTGCCAGCAGCTTAGCCGCCGGGCTAGGGGAGACCCAGTACTTC	CASSLAAGLGETQYF
TRBV6-1	TRBJ2-7	TRBD2	-	TGTGCCAGCAGACCCTTAGGGGTTGCGGGGGTCCACGAGCAGTACTTC	CASRPLGVAGVHEQYF
TRBV4-3	TRBJ1-2	-	-	TGCGCCAGCAGCCAAGATATTGGTTTAGTTAGGGCAGGGTCTAACTATTGCTACACCTTC	CASSQDIGLVRAGSNYCYTF
TRBV30	TRBJ2-3	TRBD2	-	TGTGCCTGGAGTGTATCAGCGGGAGGGGCAGATACGCAGTATTTT	CAWSVSAGGADTQYF